Sequencing of this TCR beta chain was carried out in a study of spatial heterogeneity in lung cancer. Study overall: Among detected sequences, beta-chain ones consistently exceeded alpha-chain ones in number. The mean occurrence of each unique TCR and UMI combination in raw reads exceeded nine.

This CDR3 contains 16 residues. The trim removed 0 bases at V and 5 bases at J, leaving 6 bases unmatched. Germline V gene data show CDR1 as MNHEY and CDR2 as SVGEGT. Study-level findings and limits: The appearance of ubiquitous expanded tumor TCRs in blood was greater at resection than follow-up.

The time point here: sample taken at primary tumor resection. Unsorted whole RNA from tumor, nontumor lung or frozen PBMC underwent sequencing. This clonotype was detected a few times. The antigen remains unidentified. Individually, TCR cDNA molecules were each labelled with a unique molecular identifier. TCRdb analysed the 5' RACE reads with MiXCR anew, one entry per CDR3 protein. The profile shows some 11,000 distinct CDR3 sequences, roughly an eighth of them singletons. V is TRBV6-2 or TRBV6-3 and J is TRBJ2-1, with 8 bases lining up with TRBD2. The sample consisted of PBMCs, taken at surgery. The source is a female donor with early-stage non-small cell lung cancer. This CDR3 is CASSYSGLGFNNEQFF. Here the CDR3 DNA reads TGTGCCAGCAGTTACTCGGGACTAGGGTTTAACAATGAGCAGTTCTTC.